This TCR beta chain was observed in a study of T cell changes during pregnancy in multiple sclerosis. Data came from immunoSEQ multiplex PCR; TCRdb stores just in-frame clones and leaves some out. This repertoire shows around 78,000 clones, roughly 89% found once; its top ten account for approximately 0.71%. The V end lost 2 bases, the J end lost 4 bases, and 8 bases lay between the germline ends. This CDR3 is built from 13 residues. From germline, CDR1 is LGHNT and CDR2 FRNRAP. This TCR was sampled from a female donor in good health, enrolled as a control in a pregnancy study. The J gene is TRBJ2-5, the V gene TRBV12-5, with D unresolved. The material sequenced was peripheral blood, taken in the third trimester of pregnancy. The CDR3 reads CASGLLTGETQYF. CDR3 coding DNA: TGTGCTAGTGGTTTGCTTACGGGAGAGACCCAGTACTTC. The whole variable domain, filled in from reference TRBV12-5 and TRBJ2-5, reads DARVTQTPRHKVTEMGQEVTMRCQPILGHNTVFWYRQTMMQGLELLAYFRNRAPLDDSGMPKDRFSAEMPDATLATLKIQPSEPRDSAVYFCASGLLTGETQYFGPGTRLLVL.